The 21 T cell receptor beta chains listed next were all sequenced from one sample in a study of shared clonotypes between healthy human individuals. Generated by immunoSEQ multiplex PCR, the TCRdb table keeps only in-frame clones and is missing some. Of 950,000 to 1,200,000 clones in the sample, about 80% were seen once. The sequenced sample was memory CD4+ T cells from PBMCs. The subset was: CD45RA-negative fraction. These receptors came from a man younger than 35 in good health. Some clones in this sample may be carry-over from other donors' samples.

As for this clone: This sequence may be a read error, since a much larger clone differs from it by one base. CDR3 bases: TGCGCCAGCAGCACCAGGACAGGGTCTATTGAAGCTTTCTTT. Amino acids: CASSTRTGSIEAFF. V and J are TRBV5-1 and TRBJ1-1; TRBD1 agrees at 8 bases. The CDR3 consists of 14 residues. Germline lookup yields CDR1 SGHRS and CDR2 YFSETQ. Germline trimming cut 4 bases from V and 7 bases from J; bases unmatched to any gene: 9.

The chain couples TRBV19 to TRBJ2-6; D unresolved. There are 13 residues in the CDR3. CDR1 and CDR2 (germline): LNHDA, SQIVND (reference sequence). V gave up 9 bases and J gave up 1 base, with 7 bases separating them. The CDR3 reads CASGISGANVLTF. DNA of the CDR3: TGTGCCAGCGGTATTTCTGGGGCCAACGTCCTGACTTTC.

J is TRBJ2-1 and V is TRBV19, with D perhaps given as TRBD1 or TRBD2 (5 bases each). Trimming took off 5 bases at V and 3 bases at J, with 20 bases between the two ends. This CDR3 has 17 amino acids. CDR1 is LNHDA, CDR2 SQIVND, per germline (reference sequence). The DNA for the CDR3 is TGTGCCAGTAGTCGGACGGGACGAATAAGGGGCTACAATGAGCAGTTCTTC. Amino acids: CASSRTGRIRGYNEQFF.

The CDR3 DNA reads TGCGCCAGCAGCTCCCTGGGAGGGGCGGGAGACCCCTACGAGCAGTACTTC. Translated: CASSSLGGAGDPYEQYF. This sequence joins TRBV5-1 and TRBJ2-7; the match to TRBD2 covers 7 bases. V was clipped by 3 bases and J by 2 bases; unmatched bases: 14. Germline-derived CDR1 and CDR2 are SGHRS and YFSETQ. This CDR3 has 17 residues.

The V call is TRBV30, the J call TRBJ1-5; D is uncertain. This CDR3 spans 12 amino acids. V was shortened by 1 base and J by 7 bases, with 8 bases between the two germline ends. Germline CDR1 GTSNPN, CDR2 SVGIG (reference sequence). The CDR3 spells CAWSAGWQPQHF. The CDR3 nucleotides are TGTGCCTGGAGTGCAGGCTGGCAGCCCCAGCATTTT.

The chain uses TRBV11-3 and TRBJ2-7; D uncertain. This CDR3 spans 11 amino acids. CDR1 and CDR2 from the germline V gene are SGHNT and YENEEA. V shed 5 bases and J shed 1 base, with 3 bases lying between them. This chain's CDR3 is CASSRSYEQYF. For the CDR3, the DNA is TGTGCCAGCAGCCGGTCCTACGAGCAGTACTTC. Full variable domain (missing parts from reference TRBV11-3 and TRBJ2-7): EAGVVQSPRYKIIEKKQPVAFWCNPISGHNTLYWYLQNLGQGPELLIRYENEEAVDDSQLPKDRFSAERLKGVDSTLKIQPAELGDSAVYLCASSRSYEQYFGPGTRLTVT.

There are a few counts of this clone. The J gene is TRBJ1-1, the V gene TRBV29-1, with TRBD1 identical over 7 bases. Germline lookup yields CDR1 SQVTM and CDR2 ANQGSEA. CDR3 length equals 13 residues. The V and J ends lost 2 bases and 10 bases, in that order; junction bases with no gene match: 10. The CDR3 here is CSVELSRGAGAFF. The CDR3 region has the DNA TGCAGCGTTGAACTCTCCAGGGGGGCGGGAGCTTTCTTT.

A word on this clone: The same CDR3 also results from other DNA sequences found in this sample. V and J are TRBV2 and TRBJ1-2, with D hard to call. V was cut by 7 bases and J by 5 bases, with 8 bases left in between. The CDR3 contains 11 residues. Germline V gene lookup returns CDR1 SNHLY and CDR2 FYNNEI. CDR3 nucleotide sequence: TGTGCCAGCACCCTAGGATATGGCTACACCTTC. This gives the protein CASTLGYGYTF.

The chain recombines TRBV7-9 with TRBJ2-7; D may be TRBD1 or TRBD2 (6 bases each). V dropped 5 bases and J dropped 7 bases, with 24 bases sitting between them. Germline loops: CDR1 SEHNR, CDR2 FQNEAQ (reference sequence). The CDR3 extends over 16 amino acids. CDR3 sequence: CASSRWGAGALWEQYF. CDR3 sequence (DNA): TGTGCCAGCAGCCGCTGGGGGGCAGGGGCCCTTTGGGAGCAGTACTTC.

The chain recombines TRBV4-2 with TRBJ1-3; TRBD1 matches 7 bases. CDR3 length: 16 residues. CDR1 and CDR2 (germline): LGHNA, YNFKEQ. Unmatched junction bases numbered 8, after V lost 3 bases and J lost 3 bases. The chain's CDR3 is CASSHQQGVGGNTIYF. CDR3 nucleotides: TGTGCCAGCAGCCATCAGCAGGGGGTAGGTGGAAACACCATATATTTT.

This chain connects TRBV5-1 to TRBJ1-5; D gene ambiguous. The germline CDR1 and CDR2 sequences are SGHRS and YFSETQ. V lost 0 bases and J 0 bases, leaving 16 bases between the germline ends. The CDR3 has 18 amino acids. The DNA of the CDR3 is TGCGCCAGCAGCTTGGGTACAGACGCTAGTTATAGCAATCAGCCCCAGCATTTT. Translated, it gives CASSLGTDASYSNQPQHF. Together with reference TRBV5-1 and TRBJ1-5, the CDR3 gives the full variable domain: KAGVTQTPRYLIKTRGQQVTLSCSPISGHRSVSWYQQTPGQGLQFLFEYFSETQRNKGNFPGRFSGRQFSNSRSEMNVSTLELGDSALYLCASSLGTDASYSNQPQHFGDGTRLSIL.

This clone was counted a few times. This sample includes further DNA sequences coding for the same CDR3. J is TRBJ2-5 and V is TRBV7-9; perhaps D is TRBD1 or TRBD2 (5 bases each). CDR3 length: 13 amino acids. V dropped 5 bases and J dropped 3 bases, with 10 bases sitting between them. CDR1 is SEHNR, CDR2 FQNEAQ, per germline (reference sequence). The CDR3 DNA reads TGTGCCAGCAGCCCCGGGGCCAAAGAGACCCAGTACTTC. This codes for CASSPGAKETQYF.

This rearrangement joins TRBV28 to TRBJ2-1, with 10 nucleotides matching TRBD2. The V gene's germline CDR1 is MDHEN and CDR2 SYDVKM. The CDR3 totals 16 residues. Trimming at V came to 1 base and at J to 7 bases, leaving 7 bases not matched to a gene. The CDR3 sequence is CASSLFGLAGVNEQFF. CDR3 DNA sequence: TGTGCCAGCAGTTTATTCGGTCTAGCGGGAGTTAATGAGCAGTTCTTC.

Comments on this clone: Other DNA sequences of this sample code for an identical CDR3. CDR3 DNA: TGTGCCAGCTCACCCGGTCGCTACGAGCAGTACTTC. Its translation: CASSPGRYEQYF. The chain is built from TRBV18 and TRBJ2-7; no reliable D call. CDR1 and CDR2 from the germline V gene are KGHSH and LQKENI. The ends were cut back, 3 bases at V and 3 bases at J, with 6 bases in the middle. The CDR3 sequence is 12 residues long.

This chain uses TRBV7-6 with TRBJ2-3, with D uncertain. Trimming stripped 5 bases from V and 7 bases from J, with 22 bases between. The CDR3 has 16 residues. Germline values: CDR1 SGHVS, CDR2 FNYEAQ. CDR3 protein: CASSPKLNDAPYTQYF. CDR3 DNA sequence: TGTGCCAGCAGCCCGAAGCTAAACGACGCCCCTTATACGCAGTATTTT.

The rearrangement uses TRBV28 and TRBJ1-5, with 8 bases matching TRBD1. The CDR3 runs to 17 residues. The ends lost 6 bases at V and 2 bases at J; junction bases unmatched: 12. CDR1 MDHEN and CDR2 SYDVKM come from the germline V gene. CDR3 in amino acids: CASSRRTGPRGNQPQHF. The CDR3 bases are TGTGCCAGCAGCCGACGGACAGGGCCAAGGGGCAATCAGCCCCAGCATTTT.

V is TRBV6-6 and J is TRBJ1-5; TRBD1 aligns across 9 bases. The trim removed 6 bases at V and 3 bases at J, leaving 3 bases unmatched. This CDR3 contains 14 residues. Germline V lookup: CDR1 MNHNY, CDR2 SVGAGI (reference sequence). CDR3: CASRIQGANQPQHF. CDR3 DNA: TGTGCCAGCAGAATACAGGGGGCCAATCAGCCCCAGCATTTT.

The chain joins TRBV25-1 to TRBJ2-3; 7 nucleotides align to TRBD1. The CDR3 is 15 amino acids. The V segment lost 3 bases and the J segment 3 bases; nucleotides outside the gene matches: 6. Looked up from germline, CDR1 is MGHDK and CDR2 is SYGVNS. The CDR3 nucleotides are TGTGCCAGCAGTGATGTTGGCAGGGGGACAGATACGCAGTATTTT. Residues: CASSDVGRGTDTQYF.

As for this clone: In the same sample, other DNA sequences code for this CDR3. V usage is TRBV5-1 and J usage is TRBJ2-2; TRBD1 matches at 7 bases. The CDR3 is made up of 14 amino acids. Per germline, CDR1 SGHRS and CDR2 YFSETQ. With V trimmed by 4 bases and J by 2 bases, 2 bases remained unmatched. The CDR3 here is CASSGTANTGELFF. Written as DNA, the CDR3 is TGCGCCAGCAGCGGGACAGCTAACACCGGGGAGCTGTTTTTT.

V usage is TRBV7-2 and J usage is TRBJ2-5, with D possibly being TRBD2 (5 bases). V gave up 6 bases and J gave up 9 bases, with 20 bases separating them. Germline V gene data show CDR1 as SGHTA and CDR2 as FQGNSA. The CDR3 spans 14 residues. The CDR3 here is CASSSTSGISAQYF. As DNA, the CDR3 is TGTGCCAGCAGTTCGACGTCCGGGATTAGCGCCCAGTACTTC.

CDR3 protein: CASSQDVNTEAFF. CDR3 DNA: TGTGCCAGCAGCCAAGATGTAAACACTGAAGCTTTCTTT. The chain combines TRBV14 with TRBJ1-1, with D uncertain. Trimming removed 0 bases at V and 2 bases at J, with 4 bases between. Germline V CDR1 and CDR2: SGHDN, FVKESK. The CDR3 covers 13 residues.